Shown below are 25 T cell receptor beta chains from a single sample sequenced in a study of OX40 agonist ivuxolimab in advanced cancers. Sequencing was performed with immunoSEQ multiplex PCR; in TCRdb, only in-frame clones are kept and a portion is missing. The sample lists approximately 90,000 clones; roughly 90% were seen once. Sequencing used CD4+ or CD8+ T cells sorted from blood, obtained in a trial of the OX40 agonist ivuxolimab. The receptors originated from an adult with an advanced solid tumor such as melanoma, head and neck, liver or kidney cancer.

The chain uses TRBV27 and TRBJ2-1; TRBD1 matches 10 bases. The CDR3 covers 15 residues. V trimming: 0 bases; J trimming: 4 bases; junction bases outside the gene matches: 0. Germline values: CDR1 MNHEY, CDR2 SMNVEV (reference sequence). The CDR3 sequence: CASSLSGQGYNEQFF. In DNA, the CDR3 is TGTGCCAGCAGTTTATCGGGACAGGGGTACAATGAGCAGTTCTTC.

CDR3 amino acids: CASSYRQGSFYEQYF. For the CDR3, the DNA is TGTGCCAGCAGCTACAGACAGGGATCCTTCTACGAGCAGTACTTC. V and J are TRBV5-5 and TRBJ2-7, with 7 bases lining up with TRBD1. The junction had 9 bases not matched to a gene; V was cut back by 3 bases and J by 3 bases. The CDR3 consists of 15 residues. The V gene's germline CDR1 is SGHKS and CDR2 YYEKEE (reference sequence).

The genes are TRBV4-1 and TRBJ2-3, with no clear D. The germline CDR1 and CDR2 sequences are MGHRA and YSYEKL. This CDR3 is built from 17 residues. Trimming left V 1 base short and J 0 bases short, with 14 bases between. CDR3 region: CASSQVGLRPSTDTQYF. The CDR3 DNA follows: TGCGCCAGCAGCCAAGTCGGGTTACGTCCTAGCACAGATACGCAGTATTTT.

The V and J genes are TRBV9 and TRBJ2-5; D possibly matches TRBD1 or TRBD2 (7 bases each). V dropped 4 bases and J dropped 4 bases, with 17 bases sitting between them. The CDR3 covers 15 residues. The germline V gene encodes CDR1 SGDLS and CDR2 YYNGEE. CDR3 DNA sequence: TGTGCCAGCAGCACCACTCCCAGGGGGGGAGAGACCCAGTACTTC. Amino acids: CASSTTPRGGETQYF.

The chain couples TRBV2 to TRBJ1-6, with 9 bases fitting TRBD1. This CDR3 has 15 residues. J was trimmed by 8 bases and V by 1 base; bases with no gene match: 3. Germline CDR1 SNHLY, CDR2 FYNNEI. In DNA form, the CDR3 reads TGTGCCAGCAGTGAAGAGACAGGGGGGTATTCACCCCTCCACTTT. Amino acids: CASSEETGGYSPLHF.

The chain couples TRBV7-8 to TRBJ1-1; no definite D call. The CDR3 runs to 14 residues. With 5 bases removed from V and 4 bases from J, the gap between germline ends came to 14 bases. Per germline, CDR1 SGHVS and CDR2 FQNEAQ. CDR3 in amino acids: CASSPTQVGTEAFF. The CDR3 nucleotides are TGTGCCAGCAGCCCCACCCAGGTCGGCACTGAAGCTTTCTTT.

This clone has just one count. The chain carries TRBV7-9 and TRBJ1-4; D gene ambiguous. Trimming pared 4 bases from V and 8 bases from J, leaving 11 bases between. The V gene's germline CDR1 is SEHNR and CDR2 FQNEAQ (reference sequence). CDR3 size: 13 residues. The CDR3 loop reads CASSSQVLEKLFF. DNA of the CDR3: TGTGCCAGCAGCTCCCAGGTCCTAGAAAAACTGTTTTTT.

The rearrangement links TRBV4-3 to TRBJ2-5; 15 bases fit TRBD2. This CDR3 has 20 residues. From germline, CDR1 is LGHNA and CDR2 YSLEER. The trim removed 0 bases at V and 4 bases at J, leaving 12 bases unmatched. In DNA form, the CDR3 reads TGCGCCAGCAGCCAAGATTTGCCCGGACTAGCGGGGGGGCCCCCAGAGACCCAGTACTTC. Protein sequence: CASSQDLPGLAGGPPETQYF.

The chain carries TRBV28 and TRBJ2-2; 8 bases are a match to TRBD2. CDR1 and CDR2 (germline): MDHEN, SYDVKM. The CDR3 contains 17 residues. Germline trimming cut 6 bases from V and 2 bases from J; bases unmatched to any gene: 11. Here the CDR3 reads CASSSWGTSYNTGELFF. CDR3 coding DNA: TGTGCCAGCAGCTCCTGGGGGACTAGTTATAACACCGGGGAGCTGTTTTTT.

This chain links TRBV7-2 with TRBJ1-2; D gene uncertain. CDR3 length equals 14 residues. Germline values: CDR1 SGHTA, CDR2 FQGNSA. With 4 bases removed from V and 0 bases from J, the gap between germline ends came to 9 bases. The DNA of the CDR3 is TGTGCCAGCAGCTCGGACCGTCCTAACTATGGCTACACCTTC. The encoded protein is CASSSDRPNYGYTF.

CDR3 residues: CACKTGGAKAFF. The CDR3 DNA follows: TGTGCCTGCAAAACAGGGGGAGCGAAAGCTTTCTTT. J is TRBJ1-1 and V is TRBV30; the match to TRBD1 covers 8 bases. From germline, CDR1 is GTSNPN and CDR2 SVGIG (reference sequence). The trim removed 6 bases at V and 9 bases at J, leaving 9 bases unmatched. This CDR3 contains 12 residues.

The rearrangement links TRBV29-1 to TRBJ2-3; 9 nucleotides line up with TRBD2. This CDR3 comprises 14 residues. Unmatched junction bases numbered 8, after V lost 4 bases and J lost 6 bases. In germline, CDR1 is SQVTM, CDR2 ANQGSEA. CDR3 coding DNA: TGCAGCGTTGCGGCTAGCGGGGCCGGGGATACGCAGTATTTT. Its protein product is CSVAASGAGDTQYF.

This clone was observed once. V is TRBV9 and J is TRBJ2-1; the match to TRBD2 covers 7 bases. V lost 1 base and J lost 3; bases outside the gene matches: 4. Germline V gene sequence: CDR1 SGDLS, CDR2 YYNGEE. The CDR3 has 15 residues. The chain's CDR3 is CASSVLGEGYNEQFF. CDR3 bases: TGTGCCAGCAGCGTATTAGGGGAGGGCTACAATGAGCAGTTCTTC.

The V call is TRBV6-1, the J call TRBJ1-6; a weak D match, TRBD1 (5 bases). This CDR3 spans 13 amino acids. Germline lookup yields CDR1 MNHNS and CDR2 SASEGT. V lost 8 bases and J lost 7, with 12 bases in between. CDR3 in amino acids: CASGTDPNSPLHF. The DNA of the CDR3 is TGTGCCAGCGGGACCGACCCCAATTCACCCCTCCACTTT.

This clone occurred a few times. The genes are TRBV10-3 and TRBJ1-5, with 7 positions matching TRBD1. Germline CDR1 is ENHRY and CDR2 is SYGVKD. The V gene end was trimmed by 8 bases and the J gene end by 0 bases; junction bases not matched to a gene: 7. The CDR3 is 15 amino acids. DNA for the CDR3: TGTGCCATCCAATCAGGGGGAGATAGCAATCAGCCCCAGCATTTT. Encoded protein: CAIQSGGDSNQPQHF.

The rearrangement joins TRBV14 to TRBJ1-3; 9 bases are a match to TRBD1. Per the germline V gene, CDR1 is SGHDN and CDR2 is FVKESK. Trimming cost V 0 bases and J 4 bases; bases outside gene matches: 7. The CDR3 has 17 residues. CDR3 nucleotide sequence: TGTGCCAGCAGCCAAGATCGCGGGACAGGGTACGGAAACACCATATATTTT. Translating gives CASSQDRGTGYGNTIYF.

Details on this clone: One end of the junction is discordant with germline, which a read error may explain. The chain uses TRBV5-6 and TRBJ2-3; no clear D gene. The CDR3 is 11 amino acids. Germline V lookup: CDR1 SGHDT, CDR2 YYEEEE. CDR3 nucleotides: TGTGCCAGCAGTTTGGGAAATACGCAGTATTTT. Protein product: CASSLGNTQYF.

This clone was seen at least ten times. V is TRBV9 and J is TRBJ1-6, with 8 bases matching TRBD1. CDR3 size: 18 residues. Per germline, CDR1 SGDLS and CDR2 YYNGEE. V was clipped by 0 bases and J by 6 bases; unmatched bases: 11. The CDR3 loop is CASSVATGGQGGNSPLHF. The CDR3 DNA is TGTGCCAGCAGCGTAGCTACAGGAGGACAGGGAGGTAATTCACCCCTCCACTTT.

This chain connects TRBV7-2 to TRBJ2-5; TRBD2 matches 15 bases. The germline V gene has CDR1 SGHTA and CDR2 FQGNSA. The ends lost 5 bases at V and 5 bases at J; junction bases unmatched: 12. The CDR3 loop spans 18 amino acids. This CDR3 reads CASSRLRTSGGAGETQYF. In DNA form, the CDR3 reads TGTGCCAGCAGCCGGCTTCGGACTAGCGGGGGGGCTGGGGAGACCCAGTACTTC.

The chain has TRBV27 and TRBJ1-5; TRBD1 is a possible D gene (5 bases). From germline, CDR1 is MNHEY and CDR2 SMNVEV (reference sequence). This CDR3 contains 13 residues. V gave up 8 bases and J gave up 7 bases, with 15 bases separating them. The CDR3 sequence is CASGEQGRQPQHF. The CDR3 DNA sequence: TGTGCCAGCGGGGAGCAGGGACGCCAGCCCCAGCATTTT.

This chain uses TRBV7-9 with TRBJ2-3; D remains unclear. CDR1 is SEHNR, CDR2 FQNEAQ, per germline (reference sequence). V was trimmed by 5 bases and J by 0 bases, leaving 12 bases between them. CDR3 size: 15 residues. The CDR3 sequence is CASSPRLFSTDTQYF. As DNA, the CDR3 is TGTGCCAGCAGCCCCCGATTATTTAGCACAGATACGCAGTATTTT.

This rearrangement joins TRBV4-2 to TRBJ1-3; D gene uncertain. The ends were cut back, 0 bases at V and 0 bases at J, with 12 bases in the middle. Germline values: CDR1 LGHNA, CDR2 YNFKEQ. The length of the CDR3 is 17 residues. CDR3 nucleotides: TGTGCCAGCAGCCAAGATTATGCGGACGGCTCTGGAAACACCATATATTTT. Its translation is CASSQDYADGSGNTIYF.

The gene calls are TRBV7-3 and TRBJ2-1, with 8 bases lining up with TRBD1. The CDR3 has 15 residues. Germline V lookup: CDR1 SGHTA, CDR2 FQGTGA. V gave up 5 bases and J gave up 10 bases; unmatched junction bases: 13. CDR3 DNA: TGTGCCAGCAGCCTGGAGGGGACAGGCTTTCGCGAGCAGTTCTTC. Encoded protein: CASSLEGTGFREQFF.

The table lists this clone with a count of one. The DNA for the CDR3 is TGCGCCAGCAGCACCACAGGGGTGGGGAACTATGGCTACACCTTC. It codes for CASSTTGVGNYGYTF. The V call is TRBV10-2, the J call TRBJ1-2; 7 bases map to TRBD1. Germline V gives CDR1 WSHSY, CDR2 SAAADI. Trimming cost V 6 bases and J 2 bases; bases outside gene matches: 9. The length of the CDR3 is 15 residues.

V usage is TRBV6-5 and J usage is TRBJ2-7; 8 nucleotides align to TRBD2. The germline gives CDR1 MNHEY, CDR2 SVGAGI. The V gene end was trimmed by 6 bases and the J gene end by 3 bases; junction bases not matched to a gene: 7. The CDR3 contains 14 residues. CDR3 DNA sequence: TGTGCCAGCAGAGAGCGGGGGAACTTCTACGAGCAGTACTTC. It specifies CASRERGNFYEQYF.